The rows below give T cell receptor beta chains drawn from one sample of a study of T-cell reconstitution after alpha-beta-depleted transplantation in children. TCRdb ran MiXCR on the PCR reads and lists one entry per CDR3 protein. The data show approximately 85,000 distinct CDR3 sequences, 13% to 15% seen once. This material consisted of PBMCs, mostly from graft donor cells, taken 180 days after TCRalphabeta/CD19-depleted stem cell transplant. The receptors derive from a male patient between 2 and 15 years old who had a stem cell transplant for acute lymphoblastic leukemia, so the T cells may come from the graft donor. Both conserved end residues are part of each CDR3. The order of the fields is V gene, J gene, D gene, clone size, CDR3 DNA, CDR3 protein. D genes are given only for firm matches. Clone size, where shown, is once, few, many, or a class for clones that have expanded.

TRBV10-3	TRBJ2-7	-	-	TGTGCCATCAGTGGGGACGGTTTCCCGGGCGAGCAGTACTTC	CAISGDGFPGEQYF
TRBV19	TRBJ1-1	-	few	TGTGCCAGTAGTATACGGCAGGGAGGGACTGAAGCTTTCTTT	CASSIRQGGTEAFF
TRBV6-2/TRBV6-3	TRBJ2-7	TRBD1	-	TGTGCCAGCAGTCGTTTCTCGACAGGGGGCCCTTCCACTCGAGTCTACGAGCAGTACTTC	CASSRFSTGGPSTRVYEQYF
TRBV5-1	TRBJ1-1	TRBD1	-	TGCGCCAGCAGCTTGGCACTACAGGGGGCAGCCACTGAAGCTTTCTTT	CASSLALQGAATEAFF
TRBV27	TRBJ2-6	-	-	TGTGCCAGCAGCCTTCTCTCTGGGGCCAACGTCCTGACTTTC	CASSLLSGANVLTF
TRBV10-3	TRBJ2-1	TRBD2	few	TGTGCCATCAGTGAGGAAGCGGGAGGTTACAATGAGCAGTTCTTC	CAISEEAGGYNEQFF
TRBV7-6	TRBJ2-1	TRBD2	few	TGTGCCAGCAGCCCCCGACTAGCGGGCGGTTACAATGAGCAGTTCTTC	CASSPRLAGGYNEQFF
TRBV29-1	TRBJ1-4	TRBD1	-	TGCAGCGGAGGGACAGGGAATGAAAAACTGTTTTTT	CSGGTGNEKLFF
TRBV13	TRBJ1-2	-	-	TGTGCCAGCAGCACCGGGACACTTTCAAATGGCTACACCTTC	CASSTGTLSNGYTF
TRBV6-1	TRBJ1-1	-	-	TGTGCCAGCAGTGAAGGATACCCTGAAGCTTTCTTT	CASSEGYPEAFF
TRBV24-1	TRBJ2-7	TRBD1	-	TGTGCCACCAGTGATTCCGCAAGGACAGGGCAAAACGAGCAGTACTTC	CATSDSARTGQNEQYF
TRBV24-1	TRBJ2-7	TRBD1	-	TGTGCCACCAGTGACCCCGGGACAGGGCTCACCGAGCAGTACTTC	CATSDPGTGLTEQYF
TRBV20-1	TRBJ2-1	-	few	TGCAGTGCTAGAGCAGGGGGAGGAATCAATGAGCAGTTCTTC	CSARAGGGINEQFF
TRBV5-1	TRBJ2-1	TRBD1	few	TGCGCCAGCAGCTTGTTTCAGGGGGCGAAGGGCTCCTACAATGAGCAGTTCTTC	CASSLFQGAKGSYNEQFF
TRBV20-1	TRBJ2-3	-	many	TGCAGTGCAAACCGGGGCGGTAACACAGATACGCAGTATTTT	CSANRGGNTDTQYF
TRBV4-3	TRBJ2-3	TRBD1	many	TGCGCCAGCAGCCCCCGACAGGGCGATACGCAGTATTTT	CASSPRQGDTQYF
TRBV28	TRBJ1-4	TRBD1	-	TGTGCCAGCAGACTCGTACAGGGGGTCGAAAAACTGTTTTTT	CASRLVQGVEKLFF
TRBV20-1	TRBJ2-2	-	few	TGCAGTGCGGGGCAGGTGAACACCGGGGAGCTGTTTTTT	CSAGQVNTGELFF
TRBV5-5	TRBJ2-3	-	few	TGTGCCAGCAGCTTGTTCACAGATACGCAGTATTTT	CASSLFTDTQYF
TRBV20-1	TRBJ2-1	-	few	TGCAGTGCCCGTAGCAGGGACTACAATGAGCAGTTCTTC	CSARSRDYNEQFF
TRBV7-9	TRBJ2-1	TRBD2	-	TGTGCCAGCAGCTTAAGGACTAGCGGCGGGGGGCAGTTCTTC	CASSLRTSGGGQFF
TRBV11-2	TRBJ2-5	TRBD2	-	TGTGCCAGCAGCTCCCATAGGAAAACTAGCGGAGTCAGGCAGGAGACCCAGTACTTC	CASSSHRKTSGVRQETQYF
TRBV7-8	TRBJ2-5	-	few	TGTGCCAGCAGACCGATAGAAGGGACCCAGTACTTC	CASRPIEGTQYF
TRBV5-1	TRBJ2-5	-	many	TGCGCCAGCAGCTTGGGGCGTCCGTACCAAGAGACCCAGTACTTC	CASSLGRPYQETQYF
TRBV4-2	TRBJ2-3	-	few	TGTGCCAGCAGCCAAGAGGCGAGCACAGATACGCAGTATTTT	CASSQEASTDTQYF
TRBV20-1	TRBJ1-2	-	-	TGCAGTGCTCCCCGACAGGTTTACAACTATGGCTACACCTTC	CSAPRQVYNYGYTF
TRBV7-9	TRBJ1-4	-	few	TGTGCCAGCAGGAGGACGGGGGCGACTAATGAAAAACTGTTTTTT	CASRRTGATNEKLFF
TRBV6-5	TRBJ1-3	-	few	TGTGCCAGCAGTTACTCGGGGACATTAGGAAACACCATATATTTT	CASSYSGTLGNTIYF
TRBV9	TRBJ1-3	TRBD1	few	TGTGCCAGCAGCGTAGGGGGGACAGCTGGAAACACCATATATTTT	CASSVGGTAGNTIYF
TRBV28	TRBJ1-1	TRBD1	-	TGTGCCAGCAGGTTAGGGGGCCGGACTGAAGCTTTCTTT	CASRLGGRTEAFF
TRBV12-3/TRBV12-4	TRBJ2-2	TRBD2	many	TGTGCCAGCAGTTTAGGGCTAGCGGACACCGGGGAGCTGTTTTTT	CASSLGLADTGELFF
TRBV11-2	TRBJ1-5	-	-	TGTGCCAGCAGCTTAACGGGACTGTCCGGGGAGCCCCAGCATTTT	CASSLTGLSGEPQHF
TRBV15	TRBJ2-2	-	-	TGTGCCACCAGCAGAGATACAGGCAACACCGGGGAGCTGTTTTTT	CATSRDTGNTGELFF
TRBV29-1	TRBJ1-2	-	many	TGCAGCGTTGAAGAGAGCGGGCAGAACTATGGCTACACCTTC	CSVEESGQNYGYTF
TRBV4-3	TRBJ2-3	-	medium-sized	TGCGCCAGCAGCCAAGATCGGCTCAGCACAGATACGCAGTATTTT	CASSQDRLSTDTQYF